The 20 T cell receptor beta chains below all came from one sample that was sequenced in a study of blood T cell repertoires in COVID-19. Method: immunoSEQ multiplex PCR; TCRdb's copy keeps in-frame clones and lacks some. Among approximately 97,000 clones listed, 84% were seen once. Sequences were obtained from peripheral blood. Source of these receptors: a human donor in a cohort sampled during active COVID-19.

The genes are TRBV24-1 and TRBJ2-1, with 10 bases aligning to TRBD2. CDR3 length: 18 residues. The ends lost 1 base at V and 3 bases at J; junction bases unmatched: 8. The germline CDR1 and CDR2 sequences are KGHDR and SFDVKD. DNA of the CDR3: TGTGCCACCAGTGATTTCCTGGGGGTAGCGGGGGGCTACAATGAGCAGTTCTTC. Translating it yields CATSDFLGVAGGYNEQFF.

This sequence joins TRBV19 and TRBJ1-4; no definite D call. Germline-derived CDR1 and CDR2 are LNHDA and SQIVND (reference sequence). The CDR3 contains 15 residues. The V end lost 9 bases, the J end lost 0 bases, and 14 bases lay between the germline ends. The CDR3 loop reads CASQSRPSTNEKLFF. CDR3 bases: TGTGCCAGCCAAAGCCGTCCCTCAACTAATGAAAAACTGTTTTTT. Full variable domain (outside the CDR3, taken from reference TRBV19 and TRBJ1-4): DGGITQSPKYLFRKEGQNVTLSCEQNLNHDAMYWYRQDPGQGLRLIYYSQIVNDFQKGDIAEGYSVSREKKESFPLTVTSAQKNPTAFYLCASQSRPSTNEKLFFGSGTQLSVL.

The chain uses TRBV2 and TRBJ2-2; 7 bases agree with TRBD1. The CDR3 has 14 amino acids. Germline trimming cut 7 bases from V and 3 bases from J; bases unmatched to any gene: 5. Germline CDR1 is SNHLY and CDR2 is FYNNEI. Here the CDR3 reads CASKSRGHTGELFF. For the CDR3, the DNA is TGTGCCAGCAAGTCAAGGGGGCACACCGGGGAGCTGTTTTTT.

This sequence joins TRBV6-5 and TRBJ1-2; TRBD1 aligns across 8 bases. CDR3 length equals 14 residues. V gave up 6 bases and J gave up 5 bases; unmatched junction bases: 8. Germline values: CDR1 MNHEY, CDR2 SVGAGI. The CDR3 protein is CASRRGQGEYGYTF. The CDR3 DNA reads TGTGCCAGCAGACGCGGACAGGGCGAATATGGCTACACCTTC.

Remarks on this clone: The sample has other DNA sequences that encode this CDR3 too. This sequence joins TRBV4-2 and TRBJ1-4, with D maybe TRBD1 (5 bases). Germline V gives CDR1 LGHNA, CDR2 YNFKEQ. V gave up 4 bases and J gave up 0 bases, with 9 bases separating them. CDR3 size: 15 residues. The DNA of the CDR3 is TGTGCCAGCAGCCGTGGGACTGCAACTAATGAAAAACTGTTTTTT. This translates into CASSRGTATNEKLFF.

The CDR3 sequence is CASSLGTGGDYGYTF. CDR3 nucleotide sequence: TGTGCCAGCAGTTTAGGTACAGGGGGCGACTATGGCTACACCTTC. This chain connects TRBV27 to TRBJ1-2, with 9 bases identical to TRBD1. Looked up from germline, CDR1 is MNHEY and CDR2 is SMNVEV (reference sequence). The CDR3 sequence is 15 residues long. With 2 bases clipped from V and 3 bases from J, the junction kept 4 bases outside the gene matches.

The gene calls are TRBV2 and TRBJ1-1; 12 bases agree with TRBD1. V shed 4 bases, J shed 7 bases, and the junction held 4 bases outside the gene matches. Germline CDR1 reads SNHLY; CDR2 reads FYNNEI. This CDR3 has 14 residues. This CDR3 reads CASSVGQGANEAFF. The CDR3 nucleotides read TGTGCCAGCAGTGTGGGACAGGGGGCAAATGAAGCTTTCTTT.

This chain joins TRBV7-9 and TRBJ2-7, with D possibly matching TRBD1 (6 bases). This CDR3 is 16 amino acids long. From germline, CDR1 is SEHNR and CDR2 FQNEAQ (reference sequence). The V end lost 5 bases, the J end lost 3 bases, and 20 bases lay between the germline ends. Written as DNA, the CDR3 is TGTGCCAGCAGCCCAAGGCCTCAGGGGTTGGGCTACGAGCAGTACTTC. It is translated as CASSPRPQGLGYEQYF.

J is TRBJ2-2 and V is TRBV6-2 or TRBV6-3; the D gene is possibly TRBD1 (6 bases). Germline V gene data show CDR1 as MNHEY and CDR2 as SVGEGT. The CDR3 is 16 residues long. The V gene lost 4 bases and the J gene lost 1 base, with 13 bases spanning the gap. The CDR3 spells CASSSGWGRNTGELFF. The DNA for the CDR3 is TGTGCCAGCAGTTCGGGGTGGGGGCGGAACACCGGGGAGCTGTTTTTT.

V is TRBV6-6 and J is TRBJ1-4; TRBD1 might be the D (5 bases). There are 14 residues in the CDR3. Germline CDR1 MNHNY, CDR2 SVGAGI (reference sequence). V was pared by 5 bases and J by 8 bases, with 15 bases between. This CDR3 is CASSPQGMGEKLFF. In DNA, the CDR3 is TGTGCCAGCAGTCCGCAGGGAATGGGGGAAAAACTGTTTTTT.

This clone has a handful of counts. J is TRBJ2-7 and V is TRBV11-2; TRBD1 aligns across 7 bases. Germline V CDR1 and CDR2: SGHAT, FQNNGV. This CDR3 has 15 residues. With V trimmed by 1 base and J by 3 bases, 6 bases remained unmatched. The CDR3 DNA sequence: TGTGCCAGCAGCTTAGGGACAGGATATAACTACGAGCAGTACTTC. This codes for CASSLGTGYNYEQYF.

This clone has a handful of counts. V usage is TRBV11-2 and J usage is TRBJ2-1; maybe TRBD1 (6 bases). V was clipped by 2 bases and J by 9 bases, with 23 bases between them. CDR1 and CDR2 from the germline V gene are SGHAT and FQNNGV. The CDR3 is 17 residues long. CDR3 loop: CASSLTAVGQGRGEQFF. In DNA form, the CDR3 reads TGTGCCAGCAGCTTAACGGCGGTCGGGCAGGGCAGGGGTGAGCAGTTCTTC. Supplemented by reference TRBV11-2 and TRBJ2-1, the full variable domain reads EAGVAQSPRYKIIEKRQSVAFWCNPISGHATLYWYQQILGQGPKLLIQFQNNGVVDDSQLPKDRFSAERLKGVDSTLKIQPAKLEDSAVYLCASSLTAVGQGRGEQFFGPGTRLTVL.

This clone was picked up one time. The chain carries TRBV5-4 and TRBJ2-5; 7 positions agree with TRBD2. The CDR3 has 15 amino acids. The V segment lost 3 bases and the J segment 2 bases; nucleotides outside the gene matches: 7. The germline CDR1 and CDR2 sequences are SGHNT and YYREEE (reference sequence). CDR3: CASSWGGRGQETQYF. The CDR3 region has the DNA TGTGCCAGCAGCTGGGGGGGGAGAGGACAAGAGACCCAGTACTTC.

A single count supports this clone. The gene calls are TRBV5-4 and TRBJ2-4, with D perhaps TRBD2 (5 bases). Trimming removed 0 bases from V and 1 base from J, with 20 bases in between. CDR1 is SGHNT, CDR2 YYREEE, per germline (reference sequence). CDR3 size: 19 residues. CDR3 amino acids: CASSLDGGSYKGAKNIQYF. In DNA, the CDR3 is TGTGCCAGCAGCTTGGACGGCGGGTCCTATAAAGGGGCCAAAAACATTCAGTACTTC.

The gene calls are TRBV19 and TRBJ1-5, with 10 bases fitting TRBD1. This CDR3 contains 15 residues. V lost 5 bases to trimming and J lost 6 bases; unmatched junction nucleotides: 7. Germline values: CDR1 LNHDA, CDR2 SQIVND (reference sequence). The CDR3 reads CASSRGTGAGQPQHF. The CDR3 region has the DNA TGTGCCAGTAGTCGCGGGACAGGGGCGGGTCAGCCCCAGCATTTT.

This clone was seen more than once but under ten times. The chain joins TRBV18 to TRBJ2-7; 8 bases align to TRBD1. This CDR3 spans 14 amino acids. From germline, CDR1 is KGHSH and CDR2 LQKENI. V was pared by 6 bases and J by 4 bases, with 8 bases of the junction left unmatched. CDR3 loop: CASSADRDEYEQYF. For the CDR3, the DNA is TGTGCCAGCTCCGCGGACAGGGATGAATACGAGCAGTACTTC.

The chain has TRBV5-1 and TRBJ1-6; D not certain. This CDR3 has 14 amino acids. The V gene's germline CDR1 is SGHRS and CDR2 YFSETQ. V was shortened by 5 bases and J by 10 bases, with 16 bases between the two germline ends. For the CDR3, the DNA is TGCGCCAGCAGAATTACTACGTCGAGCTCACCCCTCCACTTT. Encoded protein: CASRITTSSSPLHF.

The sample holds a few counts of this clone. V usage is TRBV7-8 and J usage is TRBJ2-1; D is possibly TRBD1 (6 bases). The V end lost 7 bases, the J end lost 4 bases, and 17 bases lay between the germline ends. The CDR3 is 15 residues long. Germline values: CDR1 SGHVS, CDR2 FQNEAQ. CDR3 sequence: CASINTQRGYNEQFF. CDR3 nucleotides: TGTGCCAGCATCAATACCCAGAGGGGGTACAATGAGCAGTTCTTC.

The table lists this clone with a count of one. V gene TRBV5-4 combines with J gene TRBJ2-2; 9 nucleotides line up with TRBD2. Germline V gene lookup returns CDR1 SGHNT and CDR2 YYREEE (reference sequence). The CDR3 totals 15 residues. The junction had 4 bases not matched to a gene; V was cut back by 0 bases and J by 7 bases. The CDR3 DNA is TGTGCCAGCAGCTTGGTAGCGGGGGTTGGCGGGGAGCTGTTTTTT. Its translation: CASSLVAGVGGELFF.

CDR3 protein: CASSSNGLAVPTDTQYF. The CDR3 DNA reads TGTGCCAGCAGCTCCAATGGACTAGCCGTACCCACAGATACGCAGTATTTT. The V call is TRBV11-2, the J call TRBJ2-3; 8 nucleotides match TRBD2. Germline V gene data show CDR1 as SGHAT and CDR2 as FQNNGV. CDR3 length: 17 amino acids. V gave up 4 bases and J gave up 2 bases; unmatched junction bases: 11.